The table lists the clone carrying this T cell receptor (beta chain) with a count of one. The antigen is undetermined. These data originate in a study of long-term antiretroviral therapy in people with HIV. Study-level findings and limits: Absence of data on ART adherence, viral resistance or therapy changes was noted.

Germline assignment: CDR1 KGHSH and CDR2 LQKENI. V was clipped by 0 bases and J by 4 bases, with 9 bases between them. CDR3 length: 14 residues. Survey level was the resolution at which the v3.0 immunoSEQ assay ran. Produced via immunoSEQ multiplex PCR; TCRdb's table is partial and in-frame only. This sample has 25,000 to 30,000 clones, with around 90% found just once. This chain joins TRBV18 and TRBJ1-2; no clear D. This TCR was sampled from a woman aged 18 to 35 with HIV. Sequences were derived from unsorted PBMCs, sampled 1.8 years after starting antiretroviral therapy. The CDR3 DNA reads TGTGCCAGCTCACCACCCAACAGCATCTATGGCTACACCTTC. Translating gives CASSPPNSIYGYTF.